Listed below are T cell receptor beta chains from one sample, sequenced in a study of breast tumors, draining lymph nodes, adjacent tissues. One entry per CDR3 protein, called by TCRdb with MiXCR from the multiplex PCR reads. Altogether tens of thousands of distinct CDR3 sequences are present, 60% to 75% being singletons, with the ten largest covering 20% to 30%. The sample consisted of tumor-adjacent breast tissue. The source is a female donor with breast cancer. Some clones in this sample may be carry-over from other donors' samples. Each CDR3 is given with its conserved first and last residue.

v_gene	j_gene	CDR3aa
TRBV7-6	TRBJ2-3	CASSLGAGSYTDTQYF
TRBV20-1	TRBJ2-7	CSAVREYEQYF
TRBV5-6	TRBJ2-7	CASSSTGTTGEQYF
TRBV20-1	TRBJ2-1	CSASRGQYNEQFF
TRBV4-1	TRBJ2-3	CASSQPWTGETDTQYF
TRBV7-9	TRBJ1-6	CASSLEQPGSPLHF
TRBV29-1	TRBJ2-2	CSVELGAAGELFF
TRBV29-1	TRBJ2-7	CSVGTPYEQYF
TRBV6-1	TRBJ2-1	CASSEGTGTYNEQFF
TRBV7-8	TRBJ2-7	CASSLGSSGGYEQYF
TRBV25-1	TRBJ1-3	CASSEWRGTGNTIYF
TRBV14	TRBJ2-5	CASSPLGQGLRETQYF
TRBV2	TRBJ2-3	CASRRVLQGTDTQYF
TRBV4-1	TRBJ2-3	CASSQDVTVSTDTQYF
TRBV7-2	TRBJ1-6	CASSPYRGGNSPLHF